This TCR beta chain was identified in a study of beta chain features in type 1 diabetes. General observations from the study: VDJ junctions from type 1 diabetes patients carried fewer insertions and larger deletions. Whether HLA type affects TCRB rearrangement stayed undetermined in the present work.

This clone came up a few times. Its antigen is unknown. Of the isolated RNA, all was reverse transcribed, and so the sequenced material was expressed TCRB transcripts. Using immunoSEQ multiplex PCR, the repertoire was profiled, and TCRdb retains in-frame clones only, with some absent. The repertoire holds 500,000 to 700,000 clones, with roughly 15% as singletons. V shed 3 bases and J shed 0 bases, with 6 bases lying between them. This CDR3 comprises 15 residues. The germline V gene has CDR1 ENHRY and CDR2 SYGVKD. J is TRBJ2-6 and V is TRBV10-3, with D hard to call. The sample consisted of naive CD4+ T cells from blood. This TCR was sampled from a man aged 18-30 years in good health. The CDR3 loop is CAISDRTSGANVLTF. CDR3 bases: TGTGCCATCAGTGACAGGACCTCTGGGGCCAACGTCCTGACTTTC.